This TCR beta chain was observed in a study of T cells in Graves' hyperthyroidism and ophthalmopathy. Study observations and caveats: Ophthalmopathy was model-predicted a median roughly six months pre-onset. Clonotypes that were expanded in thyroid above 0.001 mostly appeared in blood too.

Before ophthalmopathy appeared, progressors gave blood at initial hyperthyroidism diagnosis. In the case of this clonotype: What it binds is not known. This may stem from a read error, because a much larger clone lies one nucleotide away.

Researchers took RNA transcripts and amplified the TCR beta CDR3 regions from them. Primed by the HTBI set, a first-round RT-PCR was run on the TCR CDR3. Using its own MiXCR run on the multiplex PCR reads, TCRdb lists one record per CDR3 protein. The sample carries about 580,000 distinct CDR3 sequences, roughly 14% recorded once. The CDR3 spans 15 residues. The source material was blood. The chain joins TRBV12-3 or TRBV12-4 to TRBJ1-5; D unresolved. The receptor's source is a young woman with Graves' hyperthyroidism that later progressed to Graves' ophthalmopathy. The CDR3 protein is CACSLEAGKDQPQHF. The CDR3 coding sequence is TGTGCCTGCAGTTTAGAAGCGGGAAAGGACCAGCCCCAGCATTTT.